The 19 T cell receptor beta chains reported below all come from one sample, sequenced in a study of T cells in Graves' hyperthyroidism and ophthalmopathy (dated by TCRdb to between 2018 and 2020). Receptors were amplified or captured by multiplex PCR. Sequencing was carried out with an Illumina HiSeq 2000. Amplification of TCR beta CDR3 regions was carried out from RNA transcripts. The first round of RT-PCR for the TCR CDR3 was performed with the HTBI primer set and the Qiagen OneStep RT-PCR kit. The raw public reads went through TCRdb reprocessing: fastp at Q25, MiXCR clone calling, in-frame beta chains kept. Rows merge per CDR3 protein into single entries with the most common DNA and genes. Present in this sample are about 420,000 distinct CDR3 sequences, approximately 14% of which were seen just once. Roughly 15% of the sample is taken by the ten largest. The specimen sequenced was blood. These receptors all stem from a woman aged 18-29 years with Graves' hyperthyroidism.

The chain joins TRBV10-1 to TRBJ2-3; D gene unclear. V lost 4 bases to trimming and J lost 4 bases, with 12 bases between them. Germline CDR1 is WNHNN and CDR2 is SYGVQD (reference sequence). The CDR3 length is 14 residues. CDR3 coding DNA: TGCGCCAGCAGTGTAGTCGGGCCCGCAGATACGCAGTATTTT. Its protein is CASSVVGPADTQYF.

This clonotype was picked up many times. This rearrangement joins TRBV3-1 to TRBJ2-7; possibly TRBD1 or TRBD2 for D (6 bases each). CDR1 is LGHDT and CDR2 is YNNKEL in the germline V gene (reference sequence). The V gene lost 5 bases and the J gene lost 5 bases, with 13 bases spanning the gap. CDR3 length equals 13 residues. CDR3 loop: CASSERGVHEQYF. The CDR3 DNA reads TGTGCCAGCAGCGAAAGGGGGGTCCACGAGCAGTACTTC.

V and J are TRBV29-1 and TRBJ2-7; TRBD1 aligns across 7 bases. The J segment lost 4 bases and the V segment lost 5 bases, leaving 20 bases of the junction unmatched. CDR1 and CDR2 (germline): SQVTM, ANQGSEA. The CDR3 extends over 17 amino acids. The CDR3, as DNA: TGCAGCGTTAGGGCCCCAAGTGGACAGGCCCCTGGGTACGAGCAGTACTTC. The encoded protein is CSVRAPSGQAPGYEQYF.

There are many counts of this clonotype. The gene calls are TRBV29-1 and TRBJ1-2; TRBD1 aligns across 9 bases. CDR1 and CDR2 from the germline V gene are SQVTM and ANQGSEA. Trimming at V came to 3 bases and at J to 4 bases, leaving 6 bases not matched to a gene. The CDR3 is 14 residues long. The CDR3 DNA reads TGCAGCGTTGAGGGACAGGGTTTTGCCTATGGCTACACCTTC. Its protein is CSVEGQGFAYGYTF.

At least ten counts were recorded for this clonotype. The CDR3 DNA reads TGTGCCAGCAGTTTAGCGCGGAGTCAGCCCCAGCATTTT. This gives the protein CASSLARSQPQHF. The rearrangement links TRBV12-3 or TRBV12-4 to TRBJ1-5; D call uncertain. The CDR3 loop spans 13 amino acids. The V end was cut by 0 bases, the J end by 6 bases, with 6 bases between.

This clonotype was seen at least ten times. This chain connects TRBV6-1 to TRBJ2-1, with 14 bases fitting TRBD2. Germline trimming cut 5 bases from V and 7 bases from J; bases unmatched to any gene: 7. Germline V lookup: CDR1 MNHNS, CDR2 SASEGT. This CDR3 has 16 residues. For the CDR3, the DNA is TGTGCCAGCAGTCGGTGGGGGACTAGCGGGAGTAATGAGCAGTTCTTC. Protein product: CASSRWGTSGSNEQFF.

In this sample, this clonotype turned up a few times. The J gene is TRBJ2-5, the V gene TRBV25-1; D is possibly TRBD1 (5 bases). V was trimmed by 3 bases and J by 3 bases, leaving 14 bases between them. Germline values: CDR1 MGHDK, CDR2 SYGVNS. This CDR3 contains 15 residues. CDR3 sequence (DNA): TGTGCCAGCAGTGATTTAGGGGCAGGAAAAGAGACCCAGTACTTC. Its translation is CASSDLGAGKETQYF.

This clonotype was seen repeatedly, ten times or more. The J gene is TRBJ2-7, the V gene TRBV20-1, with D possibly matching TRBD1 (6 bases). The CDR3 runs 13 residues. The germline gives CDR1 DFQATT, CDR2 SNEGSKA (reference sequence). The ends were cut back, 0 bases at V and 6 bases at J, with 12 bases in the middle. DNA for the CDR3: TGCAGTGCTAGAGAGGGTCAGGGGCGCGAGCAGTACTTC. Its protein is CSAREGQGREQYF.

This clonotype has just a few counts. The chain couples TRBV29-1 to TRBJ1-1, with 8 bases that match TRBD1. V lost 6 bases to trimming and J lost 1 base; unmatched junction nucleotides: 10. This CDR3 contains 15 residues. Germline V lookup: CDR1 SQVTM, CDR2 ANQGSEA. Here the CDR3 DNA reads TGCAGCGTGCGGACAGGGCGCCAGTGGAACACTGAAGCTTTCTTT. Translated, it gives CSVRTGRQWNTEAFF.

A note on this clonotype: A much larger clone differs by one base, so this may be a read error. This chain links TRBV3-1 with TRBJ2-3; tentatively, D is TRBD2 (7 bases). CDR3 size: 15 residues. Germline CDR1 LGHDT, CDR2 YNNKEL (reference sequence). In nucleotides, the CDR3 is TGTGCCAGCAGCATACAGCGGGACATCACAGATACGCAGTGTTTT. It yields the protein CASSIQRDITDTQCF.

The sample holds many counts of this clonotype. The chain has TRBV20-1 and TRBJ1-1, with D perhaps matching TRBD1 (5 bases). Per the germline V gene, CDR1 is DFQATT and CDR2 is SNEGSKA (reference sequence). The V and J ends lost 6 bases and 1 base respectively, with 12 bases between them. This CDR3 is built from 13 residues. This CDR3 is CSASPDRNTEAFF. The CDR3 nucleotides read TGCAGTGCCAGCCCCGACAGGAACACTGAAGCTTTCTTT.

The chain uses TRBV20-1 and TRBJ2-7; D possibly corresponds to TRBD2 (6 bases). CDR3 length: 12 residues. V was clipped by 8 bases and J by 4 bases, with 15 bases between them. The germline V gene has CDR1 DFQATT and CDR2 SNEGSKA (reference sequence). The CDR3 reads CSYLAATYEQYF. The CDR3 DNA is TGCAGTTACTTAGCGGCGACTTACGAGCAGTACTTC.

This clonotype was found many times. The V and J genes are TRBV13 and TRBJ2-3, with 7 positions matching TRBD2. The ends lost 3 bases at V and 4 bases at J; junction bases unmatched: 7. The germline V gene has CDR1 PRHDT and CDR2 FYEKMQ (reference sequence). The CDR3 spans 15 residues. This CDR3 reads CASSFFGRAPDTQYF. CDR3 in DNA: TGTGCCAGCAGCTTTTTTGGGAGGGCCCCAGATACGCAGTATTTT.

In its sample, this clonotype was seen a few times. The chain uses TRBV20-1 and TRBJ1-6; tentatively, D is TRBD1 (5 bases). V lost 1 base, J lost 0 bases, and 10 bases lay in between. The CDR3 runs 16 residues. Germline V gives CDR1 DFQATT, CDR2 SNEGSKA (reference sequence). In DNA, the CDR3 is TGCAGTGCTAGAGGGGACCTTAGCTCCTATAATTCACCCCTCCACTTT. Protein product: CSARGDLSSYNSPLHF.

This clonotype was seen at least ten times. The V call is TRBV20-1, the J call TRBJ2-3; maybe TRBD2 (5 bases). Per germline, CDR1 DFQATT and CDR2 SNEGSKA (reference sequence). V lost 6 bases, J lost 2 bases, and 15 bases lay in between. The CDR3 sequence is 14 residues long. DNA of the CDR3: TGCAGTGCCATTCGGAGAGGGTACACAGATACGCAGTATTTT. Amino acid sequence: CSAIRRGYTDTQYF.

The sample holds many counts of this clonotype. The rearrangement uses TRBV18 and TRBJ2-6, with D hard to call. V shed 6 bases and J shed 4 bases, with 10 bases lying between them. Germline values: CDR1 KGHSH, CDR2 LQKENI. This CDR3 region has 14 residues. In DNA, the CDR3 is TGTGCCAGCTCCGGAGCCTCAGGGGCCAACGTCCTGACTTTC. Residues: CASSGASGANVLTF.

As concerns this clonotype: This may come from a read error, since a much larger clone is one base off. The chain employs TRBV11-2 and TRBJ2-7; unclear D gene. This CDR3 region has 12 residues. Per germline, CDR1 SGHAT and CDR2 FQNNGV. Trimming left V 5 bases short and J 7 bases short, with 12 bases between. The CDR3 loop reads CASSTPYNEQYF. CDR3 coding DNA: TGTGCCAGCAGCACACCCTACAATGAGCAGTACTTC.

This clonotype was observed at least ten times. The V and J genes are TRBV7-3 and TRBJ2-1; perhaps TRBD2 as D (5 bases). V dropped 5 bases and J dropped 4 bases, with 9 bases sitting between them. CDR1 and CDR2 from the germline V gene are SGHTA and FQGTGA. The CDR3 is 13 amino acids. The CDR3 loop reads CASSISAYNEQFF. CDR3 coding DNA: TGTGCCAGCAGCATTAGCGCTTACAATGAGCAGTTCTTC. Using reference TRBV7-3 and TRBJ2-1 for the parts outside the CDR3, the full variable domain is GAGVSQTPSNKVTEKGKYVELRCDPISGHTALYWYRQSLGQGPEFLIYFQGTGAADDSGLPNDRFFAVRPEGSVSTLKIQRTERGDSAVYLCASSISAYNEQFFGPGTRLTVL.

This clonotype was recorded a few times. The chain is built from TRBV5-1 and TRBJ2-1, with D perhaps matching TRBD1 (8 bases). V was shortened by 4 bases and J by 12 bases, with 26 bases between the two germline ends. The CDR3 is 16 amino acids. Germline values: CDR1 SGHRS, CDR2 YFSETQ. The CDR3 DNA reads TGCGCCAGCAGCCCCCCAGCACAGGGGGGGGGAGATAGGCAGTTCTTC. Its protein product is CASSPPAQGGGDRQFF. The whole variable domain, filled in from reference TRBV5-1 and TRBJ2-1, reads KAGVTQTPRYLIKTRGQQVTLSCSPISGHRSVSWYQQTPGQGLQFLFEYFSETQRNKGNFPGRFSGRQFSNSRSEMNVSTLELGDSALYLCASSPPAQGGGDRQFFGPGTRLTVL.